This TCR beta chain was sequenced during a study of shared clonotypes between healthy human individuals. Naive CD8 isolation took CD45RO-negative cells positively selected for CCR7 and excluded terminally differentiated effector memory CD45RA+ cells. The donor cohort consisted entirely of Caucasian adults residing in Nashville, Tennessee. Germline lookup yields CDR1 KGHSH and CDR2 LQKENI. The CDR3 has 14 amino acids. V lost 3 bases and J 4 bases, leaving 12 bases between the germline ends. Profiled with immunoSEQ multiplex PCR; TCRdb holds only in-frame clones, not every one. Of 800,000 to 950,000 clones listed, 95% to 97% are singletons.

V and J are TRBV18 and TRBJ1-1; D uncertain. Material: naive CD8+ T cells sorted from blood. The TCR sequence derives from a man younger than 40 in good health. Here the CDR3 DNA reads TGTGCCAGCTCACCCGATGCCGGCTTCACTGAAGCTTTCTTT. Encoded protein: CASSPDAGFTEAFF.